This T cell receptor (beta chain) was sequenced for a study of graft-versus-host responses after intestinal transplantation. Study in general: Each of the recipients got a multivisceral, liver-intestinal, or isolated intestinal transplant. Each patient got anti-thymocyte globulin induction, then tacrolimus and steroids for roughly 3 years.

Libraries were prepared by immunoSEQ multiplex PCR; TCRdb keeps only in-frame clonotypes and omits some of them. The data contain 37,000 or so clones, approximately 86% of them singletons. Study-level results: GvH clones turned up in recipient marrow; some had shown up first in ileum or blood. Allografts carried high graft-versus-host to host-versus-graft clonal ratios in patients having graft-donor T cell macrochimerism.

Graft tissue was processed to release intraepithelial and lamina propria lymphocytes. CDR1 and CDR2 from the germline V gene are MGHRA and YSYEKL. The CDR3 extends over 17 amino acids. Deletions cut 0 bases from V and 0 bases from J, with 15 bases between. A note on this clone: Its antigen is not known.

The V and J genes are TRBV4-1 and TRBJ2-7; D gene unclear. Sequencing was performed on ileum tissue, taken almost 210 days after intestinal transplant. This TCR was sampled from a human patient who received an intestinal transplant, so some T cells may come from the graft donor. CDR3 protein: CASSQDRGGPISYEQYF. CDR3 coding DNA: TGCGCCAGCAGCCAAGACCGTGGCGGACCTATCTCCTACGAGCAGTACTTC.